In its sample, the clone carrying this T cell receptor (beta chain) was seen many times. Its antigen is undetermined. Time point specified: newly diagnosed GD, antithyroid drugs for less than 3 months. The TCR library used RNA extracted from PBMCs. This entry comes from a study of regulatory T cells in long-lasting Graves disease. Study background: Graves' patients with a new diagnosis had received antithyroid drugs under 3 months.

Both iRepertoire HTBI primers and Arm-PCR of CDR3 regions were used to build the TCR beta libraries. As handled by the study authors: In the combined samples, approximately 62 TRBV and under 15 TRBJ segments were identified. One entry per CDR3 protein, called by TCRdb with MiXCR from the multiplex PCR reads. The V and J calls, along with clone size, are taken from TCRdb and not from the paper's own processing. Of 560,000 or so distinct CDR3 sequences in the sample, about 16% were seen once. Trimming at V came to 3 bases and at J to 5 bases, leaving 6 bases not matched to a gene. This CDR3 is built from 14 residues. Per germline, CDR1 SGHTA and CDR2 FQGNSA. General study findings and limits: When disease was persistent, TRBV28, TRBJ1-2 and TRBJ2-5 were the favored segments.

The same sample was also studied in work on T cells in Graves' hyperthyroidism and ophthalmopathy. From that paper: Each diagnosis was grounded in clinical symptoms, serum thyroxine and TRAb, thyroid ultrasound, and orbital computed tomography.

The clonotype was recovered from a man aged 18 to 30 with Graves disease. V and J are TRBV7-2 and TRBJ2-7; TRBD1 matches 8 bases. Sequences were derived from peripheral blood mononuclear cells (PBMCs), sampled at new diagnosis, from a patient treated with antithyroid drugs. Here the CDR3 reads CASSFQGASNEQYF. CDR3 DNA: TGTGCCAGCAGCTTCCAGGGGGCGTCCAACGAGCAGTACTTC.